Listed below are T cell receptor beta chains from one sample, sequenced in a study of blood T cell repertoires in COVID-19. Using immunoSEQ multiplex PCR, the repertoire was profiled, and TCRdb retains in-frame clones only, with some absent. The sample lists about 260,000 clones; about nine tenths were seen once. Sequenced input: peripheral blood. The receptors were sampled from a woman in her twenties or thirties with COVID-19, enrolled during active disease. The CDR3 runs from the conserved cysteine through the conserved F or W. A D gene is named only where the DNA matches it firmly. Some rows have no size entry. The others give once, few or many, or a class for an expanded clone.

abundance	d_gene	v_gene	j_gene	CDR3aa	CDR3nt
NA	NA	TRBV28	TRBJ2-1	CASSLIDPREQFF	TGTGCCAGCAGTTTAATTGATCCGAGGGAGCAGTTCTTC
NA	TRBD2	TRBV4-2	TRBJ2-1	CASSQALAKDNEQFF	TGTGCCAGCAGCCAAGCACTAGCGAAGGATAATGAGCAGTTCTTC
NA	TRBD1	TRBV4-1	TRBJ2-2	CASSQGDRATGELFF	TGCGCCAGCAGCCAAGGCGACAGGGCCACCGGGGAGCTGTTTTTT
NA	NA	TRBV3-1/TRBV3-2	TRBJ1-4	CASSQKRGNEKLFF	TGTGCCAGCAGCCAAAAAAGGGGGAATGAAAAACTGTTTTTT
NA	NA	TRBV11-2	TRBJ2-1	CASSLVRNNEQFF	TGTGCCAGCAGCTTAGTTAGAAACAATGAGCAGTTCTTC
NA	TRBD1	TRBV7-2	TRBJ1-3	CASSRQISSGGVGNTIYF	TGTGCCAGCAGCAGACAGATATCCTCAGGGGGCGTTGGAAACACCATATATTTT
NA	TRBD2	TRBV6-5	TRBJ2-2	CASSLGLANTGELFF	TGTGCCAGCAGCCTCGGACTAGCGAACACCGGGGAGCTGTTTTTT
NA	TRBD1	TRBV2	TRBJ2-7	CASSGGQGVGEQYF	TGTGCCAGCAGTGGAGGACAGGGGGTTGGGGAGCAGTACTTC
NA	NA	TRBV30	TRBJ2-7	CAWSSGTSYEQYF	TGTGCCTGGAGTTCCGGGACTTCGTACGAGCAGTACTTC
NA	TRBD1	TRBV30	TRBJ2-7	CAWSVRTGFYEQYF	TGTGCCTGGAGTGTAAGGACAGGTTTCTACGAGCAGTACTTC
NA	TRBD2	TRBV11-2	TRBJ2-1	CASSALLAGTHNEQFF	TGTGCCAGCAGCGCACTCCTAGCGGGAACCCACAATGAGCAGTTCTTC
NA	NA	TRBV27	TRBJ2-7	CASSLSPEVYYEQYF	TGTGCCAGCAGTTTATCCCCCGAGGTTTACTACGAGCAGTACTTC
NA	TRBD1	TRBV28	TRBJ1-2	CASSSNGDRMLGYTF	TGTGCCAGCAGTTCCAATGGGGACAGGATGTTGGGCTACACCTTC
NA	TRBD2	TRBV28	TRBJ2-1	CASSSPRGSYNEQFF	TGTGCCAGCAGTTCCCCCCGCGGGAGCTACAATGAGCAGTTCTTC
NA	TRBD1	TRBV5-8	TRBJ1-6	CASRTGGINSPLHF	TGTGCCAGCAGGACAGGGGGAATTAATTCACCCCTCCACTTT
few	TRBD1	TRBV3-1/TRBV3-2	TRBJ2-1	CASSNRDRGVEFF	TGTGCCAGCAGCAACCGGGACAGGGGAGTTGAGTTCTTC
NA	NA	TRBV18	TRBJ1-1	CASSLAGRENTEAFF	TGTGCCAGCTCACTTGCAGGGAGGGAGAACACTGAAGCTTTCTTT
NA	TRBD1	TRBV7-2	TRBJ2-7	CASSHPWTGGEQYF	TGTGCCAGCAGCCACCCCTGGACAGGAGGTGAGCAGTACTTC
NA	NA	TRBV19	TRBJ1-5	CASSRRTGNQPQHF	TGTGCCAGTAGTAGGAGGACAGGCAATCAGCCCCAGCATTTT
NA	TRBD1	TRBV7-8	TRBJ2-7	CASSPLVGTGSYEQYF	TGTGCCAGCAGCCCTTTGGTCGGGACAGGGTCATACGAGCAGTACTTC